The 29 T cell receptor beta chains reported below all come from one sample, sequenced in a study of radiotherapy plus CTLA-4 blockade in lung cancer. Assay used: immunoSEQ multiplex PCR; TCRdb lists only in-frame clones, some missing. The sample lists about 26,000 clones, about four fifths occurring once. The starting material was peripheral blood, obtained from a patient treated with radiotherapy plus ipilimumab. The source is a human donor with non-small cell lung cancer that progressed on radiotherapy plus ipilimumab.

This chain links TRBV7-2 with TRBJ2-5; TRBD1 is a possible D gene (5 bases). The tail of the sequence fits TRBJ2-7 better, so the J call may be wrong. Germline V gene lookup returns CDR1 SGHTA and CDR2 FQGNSA. The CDR3 is made up of 13 amino acids. The CDR3 here is CASSPGHSYEQYF. Here the CDR3 DNA reads TGTGCCAGCAGCCCAGGACACAGCTACGAGCAGTACTTC.

This chain uses TRBV5-6 with TRBJ2-5; D call uncertain. This CDR3 spans 14 amino acids. V lost 0 bases and J lost 4, with 10 bases in between. Per the germline V gene, CDR1 is SGHDT and CDR2 is YYEEEE. CDR3 coding DNA: TGTGCCAGCAGCTTGGGAACAAGGTTAGAGACCCAGTACTTC. Translating gives CASSLGTRLETQYF. The full variable domain, in which reference TRBV5-6 and TRBJ2-5 provide the parts outside the CDR3, is DAGVTQSPTHLIKTRGQQVTLRCSPKSGHDTVSWYQQALGQGPQFIFQYYEEEERQRGNFPDRFSGHQFPNYSSELNVNALLLGDSALYLCASSLGTRLETQYFGPGTRLLVL.

The rearrangement uses TRBV28 and TRBJ1-5; no definite D call. In germline, CDR1 is MDHEN, CDR2 SYDVKM. The CDR3 runs to 16 residues. The ends were cut back, 1 base at V and 7 bases at J, with 17 bases in the middle. The CDR3: CASSLFREESGQPQHF. CDR3 in DNA: TGTGCCAGCAGTTTATTCAGAGAGGAATCAGGCCAGCCCCAGCATTTT.

The chain employs TRBV28 and TRBJ2-7, with 11 bases identical to TRBD2. Germline V lookup: CDR1 MDHEN, CDR2 SYDVKM. This CDR3 is built from 17 residues. V lost 0 bases and J lost 1; bases outside the gene matches: 5. CDR3 nucleotide sequence: TGTGCCAGCAGTTTATGGGGGACTAGCGGAAGGTCCTACGAGCAGTACTTC. As protein: CASSLWGTSGRSYEQYF. Variable domain in full (rest from reference TRBV28 and TRBJ2-7): DVKVTQSSRYLVKRTGEKVFLECVQDMDHENMFWYRQDPGLGLRLIYFSYDVKMKEKGDIPEGYSVSREKKERFSLILESASTNQTSMYLCASSLWGTSGRSYEQYFGPGTRLTVT.

The chain links TRBV21-1 to TRBJ2-2; TRBD2 is the table's D call and was not checked against the DNA. TRBV21-1 constitutes a pseudogene. This CDR3 is built from 20 residues. DNA for the CDR3: TGTGCCAGCAGCAAAGAGAAAGGGGCTAGCGGGAGGCCTAACACCGGGGAGCTGTTTTTT. It yields the protein CASSKEKGASGRPNTGELFF.

The genes are TRBV7-2 and TRBJ2-3, with 9 nucleotides matching TRBD2. V lost 5 bases, J lost 2 bases, and 8 bases stayed unmatched. The CDR3 is 16 residues long. Germline V gene data show CDR1 as SGHTA and CDR2 as FQGNSA. The chain's CDR3 is CASSPDSGGPTDTQYF. DNA of the CDR3: TGTGCCAGCAGCCCCGACAGCGGGGGGCCCACAGATACGCAGTATTTT.

The CDR3 here is CAWSTGPEQYF. As DNA, the CDR3 is TGTGCCTGGTCCACCGGGCCCGAGCAGTACTTC. The gene calls are TRBV30 and TRBJ2-7; no firm D call. Trimming stripped 5 bases from V and 6 bases from J, with 11 bases between. Germline CDR1 and CDR2: GTSNPN and SVGIG (reference sequence). This CDR3 spans 11 amino acids. Drawing the rest from reference TRBV30 and TRBJ2-7, the complete variable domain is SQTIHQWPATLVQPVGSPLSLECTVEGTSNPNLYWYRQAAGRGLQLLFYSVGIGQISSEVPQNLSASRPQDRQFILSSKKLLLSDSGFYLCAWSTGPEQYFGPGTRLTVT.

This clone was seen once. The V gene is TRBV9, the J gene TRBJ1-1; a possible D gene is TRBD1 (5 bases). The V gene's germline CDR1 is SGDLS and CDR2 YYNGEE. Trimming pared 3 bases from V and 7 bases from J, leaving 13 bases between. This CDR3 has 13 residues. This CDR3 reads CASSGELGDEAFF. In DNA form, the CDR3 reads TGTGCCAGCAGCGGAGAACTAGGGGATGAAGCTTTCTTT.

The chain joins TRBV9 to TRBJ2-3; TRBD2 matches at 8 bases. Per germline, CDR1 SGDLS and CDR2 YYNGEE. The J segment lost 14 bases and the V segment lost 4 bases, leaving 9 bases of the junction unmatched. This CDR3 is built from 12 residues. The CDR3 DNA reads TGTGCCAGCAGCCCGTTAGCGGGGCCCCCGTATTTT. Its protein product is CASSPLAGPPYF. Combining the CDR3 with reference TRBV9 and TRBJ2-3 gives the whole variable domain DSGVTQTPKHLITATGQRVTLRCSPRSGDLSVYWYQQSLDQGLQFLIQYYNGEERAKGNILERFSAQQFPDLHSELNLSSLELGDSALYFCASSPLAGPPYFGPGTRLTVL.

The rearrangement links TRBV7-6 to TRBJ2-3; D not certain. V dropped 3 bases and J dropped 0 bases, with 10 bases sitting between them. The CDR3 consists of 15 residues. Germline-derived CDR1 and CDR2 are SGHVS and FNYEAQ. This CDR3 is CASSFAETSTDTQYF. The CDR3 DNA is TGTGCCAGCAGCTTCGCAGAGACTAGCACAGATACGCAGTATTTT.

This chain joins TRBV28 and TRBJ2-7, with D possibly being TRBD1 (6 bases). The germline V and J ends were trimmed by 4 bases and 0 bases, with 19 bases remaining between them. Germline assignment: CDR1 MDHEN and CDR2 SYDVKM. The CDR3 extends over 17 amino acids. CDR3 in amino acids: CASSSSLGTTLSYEQYF. The CDR3 DNA sequence: TGTGCCAGCAGTTCCTCATTAGGGACAACCCTCTCCTACGAGCAGTACTTC.

V and J are TRBV7-9 and TRBJ2-1, with 10 nucleotides matching TRBD2. In germline, CDR1 is SEHNR, CDR2 FQNEAQ (reference sequence). The CDR3 runs to 13 residues. V trimming: 8 bases; J trimming: 8 bases; junction bases outside the gene matches: 6. CDR3 DNA sequence: TGTGCCAGCTGGAGCGGGGGGGCATATGAGCAGTTCTTC. It specifies CASWSGGAYEQFF.

The V and J genes are TRBV6-1 and TRBJ1-4; D is uncertain. V was shortened by 4 bases and J by 11 bases, with 8 bases between the two germline ends. The CDR3 extends over 11 amino acids. Looked up from germline, CDR1 is MNHNS and CDR2 is SASEGT. This CDR3 reads CASSGGVKLFF. As DNA, the CDR3 is TGTGCCAGCAGTGGCGGCGTTAAACTGTTTTTT.

This clone has a handful of counts. The chain has TRBV4-1 and TRBJ1-4; 7 bases line up with TRBD1. Germline V gene sequence: CDR1 MGHRA, CDR2 YSYEKL. This CDR3 is built from 16 residues. With 3 bases clipped from V and 8 bases from J, the junction kept 12 bases outside the gene matches. The CDR3 loop is CASSQATGAPAEKLFF. The CDR3, as DNA: TGCGCCAGCAGCCAGGCCACAGGGGCCCCAGCCGAAAAACTGTTTTTT.

This clone was seen a single time. The chain couples TRBV19 to TRBJ2-3, with TRBD2 matching 10 bases. The CDR3 is 16 amino acids. The ends lost 1 base at V and 3 bases at J; junction bases unmatched: 4. The V gene's germline CDR1 is LNHDA and CDR2 SQIVND (reference sequence). CDR3: CASSIGVAGGTDTQYF. DNA of the CDR3: TGTGCCAGTAGTATAGGGGTAGCGGGAGGAACAGATACGCAGTATTTT. The whole variable domain, filled in from reference TRBV19 and TRBJ2-3, reads DGGITQSPKYLFRKEGQNVTLSCEQNLNHDAMYWYRQDPGQGLRLIYYSQIVNDFQKGDIAEGYSVSREKKESFPLTVTSAQKNPTAFYLCASSIGVAGGTDTQYFGPGTRLTVL.

The CDR3 loop reads CASSRQGQNEKLFF. CDR3 bases: TGTGCCAGCAGTCGACAGGGCCAAAATGAAAAACTGTTTTTT. The genes are TRBV28 and TRBJ1-4; 7 bases are a match to TRBD1. After removal of 5 bases from V and 5 bases from J, the junction contained 5 bases not matched to a gene. The V gene's germline CDR1 is MDHEN and CDR2 SYDVKM. This CDR3 has 14 amino acids.

The chain joins TRBV4-2 to TRBJ2-2; the D is unclear. From germline, CDR1 is LGHNA and CDR2 YNFKEQ. The CDR3 has 17 residues. The germline V and J ends were trimmed by 1 base and 6 bases, with 18 bases remaining between them. CDR3 DNA: TGTGCCAGCAGCCAAGCAGGTGGTAGTTTAGGAGCCGGGGAGCTGTTTTTT. Its translation: CASSQAGGSLGAGELFF.

The chain joins TRBV27 to TRBJ1-6, with a tentative D call TRBD1 (5 bases). The germline V gene encodes CDR1 MNHEY and CDR2 SMNVEV (reference sequence). This CDR3 contains 17 residues. V was clipped by 3 bases and J by 6 bases, with 18 bases between them. The CDR3 DNA sequence: TGTGCCAGCAGTTTGGCATACTTGGGACCGACTAATTCACCCCTCCACTTT. Translating gives CASSLAYLGPTNSPLHF.

J is TRBJ2-1 and V is TRBV4-1, with 9 bases aligning to TRBD1. The CDR3 runs 16 residues. V gave up 0 bases and J gave up 7 bases; unmatched junction bases: 7. CDR1 is MGHRA and CDR2 is YSYEKL in the germline V gene. This chain's CDR3 is CASSQDAGTGYNEQFF. CDR3 DNA: TGCGCCAGCAGCCAAGATGCCGGGACAGGGTATAATGAGCAGTTCTTC.

This chain links TRBV7-6 with TRBJ2-1; tentatively, D is TRBD1 or TRBD2 (6 bases each). V was trimmed by 1 base and J by 10 bases, leaving 14 bases between them. Germline V gene lookup returns CDR1 SGHVS and CDR2 FNYEAQ. The CDR3 runs 14 residues. This chain's CDR3 is CASSLVGGLREQFF. As DNA, the CDR3 is TGTGCCAGCAGCTTAGTCGGGGGCTTGCGGGAGCAGTTCTTC. Complete variable domain (other parts from reference TRBV7-6 and TRBJ2-1): GAGVSQSPRYKVTKRGQDVALRCDPISGHVSLYWYRQALGQGPEFLTYFNYEAQQDKSGLPNDRFSAERPEGSISTLTIQRTEQRDSAMYRCASSLVGGLREQFFGPGTRLTVL.

V gene TRBV7-9 combines with J gene TRBJ2-5, with a weak D call TRBD1 (5 bases). CDR1 SEHNR and CDR2 FQNEAQ come from the germline V gene (reference sequence). Trimming shortened V by 8 bases and J by 3 bases, and 10 bases separated the two germline ends. The CDR3 runs 12 residues. CDR3 sequence (DNA): TGTGCCAGCCAGGGTTTGGAAGAGACCCAGTACTTC. It specifies CASQGLEETQYF.

The rearrangement joins TRBV27 to TRBJ2-7; D is possibly TRBD2 (5 bases). Trimming shortened V by 3 bases and J by 3 bases, and 9 bases separated the two germline ends. CDR1 is MNHEY, CDR2 SMNVEV, per germline (reference sequence). This CDR3 comprises 13 residues. CDR3 region: CASSFQRFYEQYF. The CDR3 DNA is TGTGCCAGCAGTTTCCAGCGGTTCTACGAGCAGTACTTC.

The chain carries TRBV11-2 and TRBJ2-7; D not certain. V lost 5 bases and J 7 bases, leaving 15 bases between the germline ends. There are 13 residues in the CDR3. Germline values: CDR1 SGHAT, CDR2 FQNNGV. CDR3 sequence reads: CASSTDLSREQYF. CDR3 sequence (DNA): TGTGCCAGCAGCACGGACCTTAGTCGGGAGCAGTACTTC.

This clone was picked up a small number of times. V gene TRBV7-9 combines with J gene TRBJ2-1; D uncertain. The CDR3 consists of 13 residues. Germline lookup yields CDR1 SEHNR and CDR2 FQNEAQ (reference sequence). The ends were cut back, 5 bases at V and 5 bases at J, with 10 bases in the middle. The DNA for the CDR3 is TGTGCCAGCAGCGGAACCCTGGACAATGAGCAGTTCTTC. Translating it yields CASSGTLDNEQFF.

This rearrangement joins TRBV6-6 to TRBJ2-1; 9 nucleotides line up with TRBD1. This CDR3 region has 13 residues. CDR1 is MNHNY and CDR2 is SVGAGI in the germline V gene (reference sequence). V lost 6 bases to trimming and J lost 8 bases; unmatched junction nucleotides: 5. In nucleotides, the CDR3 is TGTGCCAGCAGGGGACAGGGCATGGATGAGCAGTTCTTC. Protein: CASRGQGMDEQFF.

This chain joins TRBV5-1 and TRBJ2-7; a possible D gene is TRBD1 (8 bases). The CDR3 is made up of 14 amino acids. Trimming cost V 4 bases and J 6 bases, with 17 bases left between them. Germline V gene lookup returns CDR1 SGHRS and CDR2 YFSETQ. The CDR3 loop reads CASSDTGGVGEQYF. CDR3 bases: TGCGCCAGCAGCGACACAGGGGGGGTTGGCGAGCAGTACTTC.

The CDR3 region is CASSPGGSGGTDTQYF. The CDR3 DNA reads as TGTGCCAGCAGCCCGGGGGGTAGCGGGGGGACAGATACGCAGTATTTT. The rearrangement joins TRBV4-2 to TRBJ2-3; 10 nucleotides line up with TRBD2. Germline loops: CDR1 LGHNA, CDR2 YNFKEQ. The CDR3 length is 16 residues. The V and J ends lost 4 bases and 3 bases, in that order; junction bases with no gene match: 7.

This chain joins TRBV28 and TRBJ2-5, with D tentatively TRBD2 (5 bases). The V end lost 6 bases, the J end lost 0 bases, and 11 bases lay between the germline ends. This CDR3 contains 14 residues. CDR1 is MDHEN, CDR2 SYDVKM, per germline. This CDR3 reads CASREGAYQETQYF. CDR3 bases: TGTGCCAGCAGAGAGGGCGCGTACCAAGAGACCCAGTACTTC.

The V and J genes are TRBV5-1 and TRBJ2-5, with TRBD2 matching 8 bases. Germline lookup yields CDR1 SGHRS and CDR2 YFSETQ. The CDR3 runs 16 residues. The J segment lost 1 base and the V segment lost 3 bases, leaving 8 bases of the junction unmatched. The CDR3 sequence is CASSWSERESQETQYF. CDR3 DNA sequence: TGCGCCAGCAGCTGGAGCGAGCGGGAGTCCCAAGAGACCCAGTACTTC.